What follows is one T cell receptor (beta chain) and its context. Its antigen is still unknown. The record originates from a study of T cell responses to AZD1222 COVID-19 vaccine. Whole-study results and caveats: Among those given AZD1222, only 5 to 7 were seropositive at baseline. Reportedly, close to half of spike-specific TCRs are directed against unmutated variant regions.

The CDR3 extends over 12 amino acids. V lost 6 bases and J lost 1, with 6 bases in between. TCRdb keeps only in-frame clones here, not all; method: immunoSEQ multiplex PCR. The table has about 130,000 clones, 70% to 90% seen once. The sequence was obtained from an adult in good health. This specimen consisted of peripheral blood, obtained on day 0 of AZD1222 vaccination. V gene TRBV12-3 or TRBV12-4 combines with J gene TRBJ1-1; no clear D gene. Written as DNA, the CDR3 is TGTGCCAGCAGCCAAGCGAACACTGAAGCTTTCTTT. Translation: CASSQANTEAFF.